This T cell receptor (beta chain) was observed in a study of beta chain features in type 1 diabetes. Study overall: Cell yields, age and gender were similar between patients and healthy donors.

As every portion of the isolated RNA was reverse transcribed, the sequencing read expressed TCRB transcripts. Data came from immunoSEQ multiplex PCR; TCRdb stores just in-frame clones and leaves some out. The table includes 130,000 to 150,000 clones, around 51% detected once. Germline V lookup: CDR1 MNHNY, CDR2 SVGAGI (reference sequence). CDR3 length: 16 amino acids. Trimming at V came to 2 bases and at J to 3 bases, leaving 5 bases not matched to a gene. The chain joins TRBV6-6 to TRBJ2-3, with 10 bases fitting TRBD2. The TCR was taken from a man between 18 and 35 years old in good health. Specimen: Tregs from blood. CDR3 residues: CASSYVVAGGTDTQYF. In DNA, the CDR3 is TGTGCCAGCAGTTACGTGGTAGCGGGGGGTACAGATACGCAGTATTTT.